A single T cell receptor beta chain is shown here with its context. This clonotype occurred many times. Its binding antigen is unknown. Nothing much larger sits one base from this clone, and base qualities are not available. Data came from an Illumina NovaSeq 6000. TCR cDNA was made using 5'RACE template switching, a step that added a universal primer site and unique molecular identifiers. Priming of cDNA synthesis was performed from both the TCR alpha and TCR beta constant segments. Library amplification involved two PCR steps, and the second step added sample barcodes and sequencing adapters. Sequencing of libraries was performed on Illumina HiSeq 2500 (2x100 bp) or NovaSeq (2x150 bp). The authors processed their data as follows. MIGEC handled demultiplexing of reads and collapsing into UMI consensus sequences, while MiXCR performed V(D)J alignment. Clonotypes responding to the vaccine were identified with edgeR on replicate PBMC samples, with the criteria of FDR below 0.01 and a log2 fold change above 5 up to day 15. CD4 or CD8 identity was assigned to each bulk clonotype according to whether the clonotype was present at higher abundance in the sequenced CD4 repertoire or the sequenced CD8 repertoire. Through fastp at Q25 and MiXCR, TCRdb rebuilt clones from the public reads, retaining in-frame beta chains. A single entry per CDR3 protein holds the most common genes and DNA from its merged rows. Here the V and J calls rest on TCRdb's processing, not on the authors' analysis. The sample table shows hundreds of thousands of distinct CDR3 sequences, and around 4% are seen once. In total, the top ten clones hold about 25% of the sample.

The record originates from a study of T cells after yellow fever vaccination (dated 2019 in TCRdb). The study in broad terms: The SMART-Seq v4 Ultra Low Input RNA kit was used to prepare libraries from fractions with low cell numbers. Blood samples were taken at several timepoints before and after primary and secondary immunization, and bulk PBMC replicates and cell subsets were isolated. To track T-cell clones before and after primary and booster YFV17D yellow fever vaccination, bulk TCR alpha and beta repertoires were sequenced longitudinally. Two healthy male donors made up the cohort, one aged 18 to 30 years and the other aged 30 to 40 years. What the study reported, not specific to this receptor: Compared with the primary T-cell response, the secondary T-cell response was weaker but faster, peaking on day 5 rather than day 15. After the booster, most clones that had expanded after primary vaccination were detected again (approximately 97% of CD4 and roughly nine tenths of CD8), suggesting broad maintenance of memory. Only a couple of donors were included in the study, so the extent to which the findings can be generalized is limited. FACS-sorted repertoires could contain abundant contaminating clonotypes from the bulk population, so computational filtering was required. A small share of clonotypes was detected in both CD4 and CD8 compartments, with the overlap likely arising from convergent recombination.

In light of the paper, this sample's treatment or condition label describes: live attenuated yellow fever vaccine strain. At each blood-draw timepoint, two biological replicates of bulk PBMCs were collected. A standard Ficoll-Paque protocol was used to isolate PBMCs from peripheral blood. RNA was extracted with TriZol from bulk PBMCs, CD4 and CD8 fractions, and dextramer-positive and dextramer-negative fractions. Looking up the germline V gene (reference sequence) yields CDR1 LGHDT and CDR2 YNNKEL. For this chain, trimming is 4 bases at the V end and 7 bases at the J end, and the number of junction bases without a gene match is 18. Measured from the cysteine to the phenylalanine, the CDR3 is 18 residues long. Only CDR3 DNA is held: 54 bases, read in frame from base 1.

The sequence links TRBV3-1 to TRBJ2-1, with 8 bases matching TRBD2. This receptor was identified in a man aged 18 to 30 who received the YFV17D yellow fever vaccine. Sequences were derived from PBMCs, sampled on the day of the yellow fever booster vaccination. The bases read TGTGCCAGCAGCCCACGGGCGGGGGGCTCAGGGTCGAGTAATGAGCAGTTCTTC. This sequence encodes CASSPRAGGSGSSNEQFF.